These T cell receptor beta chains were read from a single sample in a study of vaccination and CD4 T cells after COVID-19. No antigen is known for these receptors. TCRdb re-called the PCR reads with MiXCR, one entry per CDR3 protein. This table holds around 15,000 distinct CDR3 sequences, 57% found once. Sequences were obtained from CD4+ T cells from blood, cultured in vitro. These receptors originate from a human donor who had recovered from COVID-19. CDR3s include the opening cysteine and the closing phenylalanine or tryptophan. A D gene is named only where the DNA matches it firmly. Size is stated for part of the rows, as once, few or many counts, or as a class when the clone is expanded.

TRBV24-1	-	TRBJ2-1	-	CATSSGYSYNEQFF	TGTGCCACCAGTTCCGGGTATTCCTACAATGAGCAGTTCTTC
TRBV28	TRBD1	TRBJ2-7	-	CASSSTDRGLDYEQYF	TGTGCCAGCAGTTCCACGGACAGGGGTCTTGACTACGAGCAGTACTTC
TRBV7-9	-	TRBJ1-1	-	CASSLEGRNTEAFF	TGTGCCAGCAGCTTAGAGGGACGGAACACTGAAGCTTTCTTT
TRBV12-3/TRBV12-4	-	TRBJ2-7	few	CASSPRTVSYEQYF	TGTGCCAGCAGCCCGCGGACGGTTTCCTACGAGCAGTACTTC
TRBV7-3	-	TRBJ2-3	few	CASSLGSAPGTDTQYF	TGTGCCAGCAGTTTAGGTAGCGCCCCTGGCACAGATACGCAGTATTTT
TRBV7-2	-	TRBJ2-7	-	CASSPAYEQYF	TGTGCCAGCAGCCCCGCCTACGAGCAGTACTTC
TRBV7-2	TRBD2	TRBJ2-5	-	CASSRTSGGGETQYF	TGTGCCAGCAGCCGGACTAGCGGAGGTGGGGAGACCCAGTACTTC
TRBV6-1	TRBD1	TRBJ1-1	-	CASSRLEGAGGEAFF	TGTGCCAGCAGTCGCTTGGAGGGGGCGGGCGGTGAAGCTTTCTTT
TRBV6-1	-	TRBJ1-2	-	CASRTGPKVDGYTF	TGTGCCAGCAGAACGGGCCCTAAAGTTGATGGCTACACCTTC
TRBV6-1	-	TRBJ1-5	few	CATGRVYQPQHF	TGTGCCACCGGTCGGGTATATCAGCCCCAGCATTTT
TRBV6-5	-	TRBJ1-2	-	CASSYGGRTATNYGYTF	TGTGCCAGCAGTTACGGGGGGAGGACAGCTACTAACTATGGCTACACCTTC
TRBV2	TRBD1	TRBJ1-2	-	CASNPGQGAGYGYTF	TGTGCCAGCAACCCCGGACAGGGGGCTGGCTATGGCTACACCTTC
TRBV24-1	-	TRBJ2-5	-	CATSTDLETQYF	TGTGCCACCAGTACGGATCTAGAGACCCAGTACTTC
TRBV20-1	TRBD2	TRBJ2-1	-	CSAPTSGSINEQFF	TGCAGTGCTCCCACTAGCGGATCAATCAATGAGCAGTTCTTC
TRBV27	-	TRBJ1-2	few	CASRPTANYGYTF	TGTGCCAGCAGGCCAACAGCGAACTATGGCTACACCTTC
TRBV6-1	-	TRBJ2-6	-	CASSELKGAGANVLTF	TGTGCCAGCAGTGAACTTAAAGGGGCAGGGGCCAACGTCCTGACTTTC
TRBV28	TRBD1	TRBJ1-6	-	CASRPPGQGPAAHF	TGTGCCAGCAGACCTCCGGGACAGGGGCCTGCCGCCCACTTT
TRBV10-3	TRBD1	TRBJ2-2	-	CAISPGTVNTGELFF	TGTGCCATCAGTCCCGGGACAGTGAACACCGGGGAGCTGTTTTTT
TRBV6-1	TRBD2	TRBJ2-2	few	CASQRAGGSTGELFF	TGTGCCAGCCAAAGGGCGGGAGGATCGACCGGGGAGCTGTTTTTT
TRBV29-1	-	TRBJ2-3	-	CSVEVQSADTQYF	TGCAGCGTTGAAGTACAGTCCGCAGATACGCAGTATTTT
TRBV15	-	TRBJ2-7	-	CATRDIPGPRYYEQYF	TGTGCCACCAGAGATATACCCGGACCTAGATACTACGAGCAGTACTTC
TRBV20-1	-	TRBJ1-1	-	CSAMNSATEAFF	TGCAGTGCTATGAATTCAGCCACTGAAGCTTTCTTT
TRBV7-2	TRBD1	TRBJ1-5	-	CASSPTGGISQPQHF	TGTGCCAGCAGTCCGACAGGGGGCATTAGTCAGCCCCAGCATTTT
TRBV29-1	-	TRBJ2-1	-	CSVRSDRLNEQFF	TGCAGCGTCCGCTCTGACAGGCTTAATGAGCAGTTCTTC
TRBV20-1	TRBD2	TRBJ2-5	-	CSASASGSETQYF	TGCAGTGCTAGCGCTAGCGGGAGTGAGACCCAGTACTTC
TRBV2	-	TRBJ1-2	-	CASRARSGFTF	TGTGCCAGCAGGGCTAGGTCGGGGTTCACCTTC
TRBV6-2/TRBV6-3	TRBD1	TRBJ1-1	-	CASVGQPNTEAFF	TGTGCCAGCGTGGGACAGCCGAACACTGAAGCTTTCTTT
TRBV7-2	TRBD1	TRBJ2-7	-	CASSTRQGFYEQYF	TGTGCCAGCAGCACCCGACAGGGTTTCTACGAGCAGTACTTC
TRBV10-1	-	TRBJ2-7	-	CASSESPGYEQYF	TGCGCCAGCAGTGAGTCCCCTGGATACGAGCAGTACTTC
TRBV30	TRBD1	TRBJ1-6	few	CAWSTGTGYNSPLHF	TGTGCCTGGAGTACCGGGACAGGCTATAATTCACCCCTCCACTTT
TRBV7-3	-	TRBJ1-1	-	CASSPNPQNTEAFF	TGTGCCAGCAGCCCCAACCCACAGAACACTGAAGCTTTCTTT
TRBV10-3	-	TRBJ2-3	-	CAISEPRTDTQYF	TGTGCCATCAGTGAGCCTCGCACAGATACGCAGTATTTT
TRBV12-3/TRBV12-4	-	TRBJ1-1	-	CASSPYMNTEAFF	TGTGCCAGCAGTCCATACATGAACACTGAAGCTTTCTTT
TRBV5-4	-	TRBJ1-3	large	CASSSGTDRRNTIYF	TGTGCCAGCAGCAGCGGGACGGACCGACGAAACACCATATATTTT
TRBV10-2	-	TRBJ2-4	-	CASSEAWVTKNIQYF	TGCGCCAGCAGTGAGGCCTGGGTTACCAAAAACATTCAGTACTTC
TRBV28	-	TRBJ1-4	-	CATRGELGEKLFF	TGTGCCACCCGAGGTGAACTGGGGGAAAAACTGTTTTTT
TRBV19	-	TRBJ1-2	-	CASRRGNYGYTF	TGTGCCAGTAGGCGAGGGAACTATGGCTACACCTTC
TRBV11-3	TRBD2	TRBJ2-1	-	CASSPGREYYNEQFF	TGTGCCAGCAGCCCTGGGCGGGAGTATTACAATGAGCAGTTCTTC
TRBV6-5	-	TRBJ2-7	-	CASSYKGVQYF	TGTGCCAGCAGTTACAAGGGGGTGCAGTACTTC
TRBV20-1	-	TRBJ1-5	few	CSARDRWDQPQHF	TGCAGTGCTAGAGATAGATGGGATCAGCCCCAGCATTTT
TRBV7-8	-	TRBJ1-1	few	CASSPRPEWDTEAFF	TGTGCCAGCAGCCCACGTCCTGAATGGGACACTGAAGCTTTCTTT
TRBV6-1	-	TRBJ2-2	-	CASTKVRRDTGELFF	TGTGCCAGCACCAAGGTTAGGCGAGACACCGGGGAGCTGTTTTTT